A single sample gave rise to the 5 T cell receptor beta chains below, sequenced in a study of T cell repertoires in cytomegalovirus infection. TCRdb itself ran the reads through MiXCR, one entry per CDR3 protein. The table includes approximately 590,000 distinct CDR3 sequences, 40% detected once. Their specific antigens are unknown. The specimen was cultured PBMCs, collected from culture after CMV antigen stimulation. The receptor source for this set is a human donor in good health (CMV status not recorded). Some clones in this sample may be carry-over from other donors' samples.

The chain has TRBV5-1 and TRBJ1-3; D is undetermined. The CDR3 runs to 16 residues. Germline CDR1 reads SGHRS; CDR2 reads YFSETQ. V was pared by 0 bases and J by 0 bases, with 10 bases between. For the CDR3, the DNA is TGCGCCAGCAGCTTGGTCGCAGCCTACTCTGGAAACACCATATATTTT. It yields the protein CASSLVAAYSGNTIYF.

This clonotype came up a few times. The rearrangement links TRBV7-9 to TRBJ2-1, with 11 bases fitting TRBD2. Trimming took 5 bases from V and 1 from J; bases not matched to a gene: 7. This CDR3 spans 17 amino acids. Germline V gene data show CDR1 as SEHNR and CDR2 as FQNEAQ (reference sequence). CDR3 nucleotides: TGTGCCAGCAGCCAACTGGGACTAGCGGCTTCCTACAATGAGCAGTTCTTC. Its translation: CASSQLGLAASYNEQFF.

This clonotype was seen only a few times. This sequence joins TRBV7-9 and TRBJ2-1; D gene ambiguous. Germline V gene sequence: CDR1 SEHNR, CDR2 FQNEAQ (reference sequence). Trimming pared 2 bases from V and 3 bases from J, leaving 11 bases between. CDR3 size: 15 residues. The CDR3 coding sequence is TGTGCCAGCAGCTTAAAGGGCCCGGGCTACAATGAGCAGTTCTTC. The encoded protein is CASSLKGPGYNEQFF.

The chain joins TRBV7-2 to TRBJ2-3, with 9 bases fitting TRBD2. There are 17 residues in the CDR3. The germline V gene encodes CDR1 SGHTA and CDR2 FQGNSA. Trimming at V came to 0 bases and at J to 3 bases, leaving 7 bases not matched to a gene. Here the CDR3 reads CASSLALSGGRTDTQYF. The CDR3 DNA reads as TGTGCCAGCAGCTTAGCCCTCAGCGGGGGGAGAACAGATACGCAGTATTTT. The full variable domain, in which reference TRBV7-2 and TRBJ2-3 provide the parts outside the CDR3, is GAGVSQSPSNKVTEKGKDVELRCDPISGHTALYWYRQSLGQGLEFLIYFQGNSAPDKSGLPSDRFSAERTGGSVSTLTIQRTQQEDSAVYLCASSLALSGGRTDTQYFGPGTRLTVL.

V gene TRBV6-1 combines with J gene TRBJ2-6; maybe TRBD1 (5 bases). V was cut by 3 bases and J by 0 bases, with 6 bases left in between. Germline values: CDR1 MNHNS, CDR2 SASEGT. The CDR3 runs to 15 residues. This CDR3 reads CASSDGASGANVLTF. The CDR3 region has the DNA TGTGCCAGCAGTGATGGGGCCTCTGGGGCCAACGTCCTGACTTTC.